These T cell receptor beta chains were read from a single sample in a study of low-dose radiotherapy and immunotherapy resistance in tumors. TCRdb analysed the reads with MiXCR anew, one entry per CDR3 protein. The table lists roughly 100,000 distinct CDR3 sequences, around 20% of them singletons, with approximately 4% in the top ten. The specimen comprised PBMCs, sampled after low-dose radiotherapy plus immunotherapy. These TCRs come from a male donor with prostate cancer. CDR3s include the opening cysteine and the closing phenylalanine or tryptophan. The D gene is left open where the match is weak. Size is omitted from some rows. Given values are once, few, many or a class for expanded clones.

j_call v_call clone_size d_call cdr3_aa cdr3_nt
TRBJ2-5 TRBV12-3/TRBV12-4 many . CASRQTVRETQYF TGTGCCAGCAGGCAGACCGTCAGAGAGACCCAGTACTTC
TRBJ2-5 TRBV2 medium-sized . CASSSPGLETQYF TGTGCCAGCAGCAGTCCTGGTCTGGAGACCCAGTACTTC
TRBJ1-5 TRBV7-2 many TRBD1 CASSLRDSSYNQPQHF TGTGCCAGCAGCCTGAGGGACAGTTCCTACAATCAGCCCCAGCATTTT
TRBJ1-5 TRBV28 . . CASSTAQGFGNQPQHF TGTGCCAGCAGTACAGCTCAGGGGTTTGGCAATCAGCCCCAGCATTTT
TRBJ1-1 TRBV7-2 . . CASSAGGVNTEAFF TGTGCCAGCAGCGCCGGGGGGGTGAACACTGAAGCTTTCTTT
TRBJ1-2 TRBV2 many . CASSKTQGSNYGYTF TGTGCCAGCAGTAAAACTCAGGGCTCCAACTATGGCTACACCTTC
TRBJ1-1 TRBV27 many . CASSFDAVNTEAFF TGTGCCAGCAGTTTTGATGCTGTGAACACTGAAGCTTTCTTT
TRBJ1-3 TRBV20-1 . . CSAVTSSGNTIYF TGCAGTGCGGTAACAAGCTCTGGAAACACCATATATTTT
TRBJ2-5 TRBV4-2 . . CASSQEGSHVRTQYF TGTGCCAGCAGCCAAGAGGGGTCCCACGTTAGGACCCAGTACTTC
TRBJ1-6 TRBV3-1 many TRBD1 CASSRGQGNSPLHF TGTGCCAGCAGTCGTGGACAGGGCAATTCACCCCTCCACTTT
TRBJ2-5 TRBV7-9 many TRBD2 CASSSPAPGLGLPTVHF TGTGCCAGCAGCTCCCCAGCCCCGGGACTAGGGCTCCCCACCGTGCACTTC
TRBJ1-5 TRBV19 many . CASSIASNQPQHF TGTGCCAGTAGTATCGCCAGCAATCAGCCCCAGCATTTT
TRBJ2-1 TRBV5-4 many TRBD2 CASSLDLAGYNEQFF TGTGCCAGCAGCTTAGACCTAGCGGGGTACAATGAGCAGTTCTTC
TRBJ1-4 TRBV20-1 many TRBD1 CSARVATGVREKLFF TGCAGTGCTAGAGTTGCGACAGGGGTAAGGGAAAAACTGTTTTTT
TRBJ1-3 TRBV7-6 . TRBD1 CASSLDQGVNGNTIYF TGTGCCAGCAGCTTAGACCAGGGGGTCAATGGAAACACCATATATTTT
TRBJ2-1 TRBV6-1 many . CASSEGPYNEQFF TGTGCCAGCAGTGAAGGACCGTACAATGAGCAGTTCTTC
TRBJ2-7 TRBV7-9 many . CASSFHRGLDGDRYEQYF TGTGCCAGCAGCTTCCACCGGGGGCTAGATGGGGATAGATACGAGCAGTACTTC
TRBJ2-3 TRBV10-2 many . CASSVRRGADTQYF TGCGCCAGCAGTGTTCGTAGGGGCGCAGATACGCAGTATTTT
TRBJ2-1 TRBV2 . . CARTAHTAGDEQFF TGTGCCAGAACTGCTCACACCGCCGGTGATGAGCAGTTCTTC
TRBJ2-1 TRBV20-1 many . CSARASWGDPSYNEQFF TGCAGTGCTAGGGCCTCTTGGGGGGATCCTTCCTACAATGAGCAGTTCTTC
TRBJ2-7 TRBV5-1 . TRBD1 CASSWTGQAAYEQYF TGCGCCAGCAGCTGGACGGGACAGGCCGCCTACGAGCAGTACTTC
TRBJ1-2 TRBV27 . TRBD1 CASSSFQGADYGYTF TGTGCCAGCAGCTCCTTTCAGGGGGCAGACTATGGCTACACCTTC
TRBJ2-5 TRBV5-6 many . CASRWIGQETQYF TGTGCCAGCAGATGGATAGGTCAAGAGACCCAGTACTTC
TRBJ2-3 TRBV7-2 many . CASTIPRGLLTDTQYF TGTGCCAGCACGATTCCCCGGGGGCTTCTCACAGATACGCAGTATTTT
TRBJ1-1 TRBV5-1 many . CASSPERPNTDTEAFF TGCGCCAGCAGCCCGGAGAGACCGAACACCGACACTGAAGCTTTCTTT
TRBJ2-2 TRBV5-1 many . CASSKDHGELFF TGCGCCAGCAGCAAAGACCACGGGGAGCTGTTTTTT
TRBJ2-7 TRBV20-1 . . CSAHPGHPPYEQYF TGCAGTGCTCATCCGGGACACCCTCCCTACGAGCAGTACTTC
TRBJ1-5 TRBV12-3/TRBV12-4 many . CASSFGGGGYHQPQHF TGTGCCAGCAGTTTTGGAGGAGGGGGGTACCATCAGCCCCAGCATTTT
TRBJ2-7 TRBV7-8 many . CASSSRDSYEQYF TGTGCCAGCAGCTCCCGGGACTCCTACGAGCAGTACTTC
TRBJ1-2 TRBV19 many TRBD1 CASSIGGQSYGYTF TGTGCCAGTAGTATCGGGGGACAGAGCTATGGCTACACCTTC
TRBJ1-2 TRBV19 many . CASSILSPSGSNYGYTF TGTGCCAGTAGTATTCTTTCCCCTTCGGGATCTAACTATGGCTACACCTTC
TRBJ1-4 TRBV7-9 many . CASSLGQGRHEKLFF TGTGCCAGCAGCTTAGGGCAGGGGAGGCACGAAAAACTGTTTTTT
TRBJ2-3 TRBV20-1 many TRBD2 CSVTQIAGVADTQYF TGCAGTGTAACCCAAATAGCGGGGGTCGCGGATACGCAGTATTTT
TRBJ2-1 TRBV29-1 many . CSAWVGGEQFF TGCAGCGCCTGGGTAGGTGGGGAGCAGTTCTTC
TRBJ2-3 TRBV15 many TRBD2 CATSRDRASGVDTQYF TGTGCCACCAGCAGAGATCGGGCTAGCGGGGTGGATACGCAGTATTTT
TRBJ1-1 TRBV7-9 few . CASSWGGEVTEAFF TGTGCCAGCAGCTGGGGAGGTGAGGTCACTGAAGCTTTCTTT
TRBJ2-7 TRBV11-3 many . CASSFPGEGECSYEQYF TGTGCCAGCAGCTTCCCAGGGGAAGGGGAATGCTCCTACGAGCAGTACTTC
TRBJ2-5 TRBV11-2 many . CASSYPLGAQYF TGTGCCAGCAGCTATCCCCTAGGGGCCCAGTACTTC
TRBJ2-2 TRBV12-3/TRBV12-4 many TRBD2 CASRKSGGEGELFF TGTGCCAGCAGGAAAAGCGGGGGGGAAGGGGAGCTGTTTTTT
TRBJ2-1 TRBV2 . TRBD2 CASSDGTSPQFF TGTGCCAGCAGCGACGGGACTAGCCCGCAGTTCTTC
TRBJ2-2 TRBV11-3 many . CASSPDRGGAGELFF TGTGCCAGCAGCCCGGACCGAGGCGGCGCCGGGGAGCTGTTTTTT
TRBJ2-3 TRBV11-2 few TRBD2 CASSSVRGRPDTQYF TGTGCCAGCAGCTCAGTGCGGGGGAGGCCAGATACGCAGTATTTT
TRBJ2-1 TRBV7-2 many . CASSRAGFSYNEQFF TGTGCCAGCAGCAGGGCGGGGTTTTCCTACAATGAGCAGTTCTTC
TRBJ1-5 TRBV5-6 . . CASSLSGAGLQPQHF TGTGCCAGCAGCTTGTCTGGTGCTGGACTCCAGCCCCAGCATTTT
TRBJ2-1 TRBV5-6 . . CASSSIPNEQFF TGTGCCAGCAGCTCGATTCCCAATGAGCAGTTCTTC
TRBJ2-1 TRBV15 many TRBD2 CATSRRTRTTLNNEQFF TGTGCCACCAGCAGAAGGACTAGGACAACGTTAAACAATGAGCAGTTCTTC
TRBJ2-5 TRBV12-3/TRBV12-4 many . CASSRPGGGQETQYF TGTGCCAGCAGCCGCCCCGGTGGTGGCCAAGAGACCCAGTACTTC
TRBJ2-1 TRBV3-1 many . CASSQVFRGGEQFF TGTGCCAGCAGCCAAGTCTTCCGAGGGGGTGAGCAGTTCTTC
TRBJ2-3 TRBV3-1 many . CASRVMGSGTDTQYF TGTGCCAGCAGAGTCATGGGGAGCGGGACAGATACGCAGTATTTT
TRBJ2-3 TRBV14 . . CASSQPLDTQYF TGTGCCAGCAGCCAACCTCTGGATACGCAGTATTTT
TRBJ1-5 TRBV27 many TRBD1 CASSPTGTGLNQPQHF TGTGCCAGCAGCCCCACCGGGACAGGACTGAATCAGCCCCAGCATTTT
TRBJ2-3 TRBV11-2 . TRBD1 CASSLGDRGGPTDTQYF TGTGCCAGCAGCTTAGGGGACAGGGGAGGGCCCACAGATACGCAGTATTTT
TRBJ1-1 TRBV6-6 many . CASTETTEAFF TGTGCCAGCACCGAGACCACTGAAGCTTTCTTT
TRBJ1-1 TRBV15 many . CATSLQTLNTEAFF TGTGCCACCAGTCTCCAGACCCTGAACACTGAAGCTTTCTTT